This TCR beta chain was obtained from a study of T cells in Graves' hyperthyroidism and ophthalmopathy (dated by TCRdb to about 2019). About the full investigation: Peripheral blood was sampled at the time of initial diagnosis, prior to any treatment. Thyroid tissue and blood T-cell repertoires from about six Graves' hyperthyroidism patients were also compared in the study. Prospective prediction of ophthalmopathy was tested in an independent validation cohort consisting of some 20 hyperthyroidism patients and around 17 patients who later progressed to ophthalmopathy. After sampling, hyperthyroidism patients received methimazole starting at 30 mg daily, and ophthalmopathy patients received high-dose intravenous methylprednisolone. The paper reports TCR Vbeta CDR3 sequencing of approximately 130 peripheral blood samples: around 41 ophthalmopathy, roughly 80 hyperthyroidism and some 17 progressor patients. The 100 discovery patients were randomly split 7:3 into training and test sets. To identify TCR V-J signatures that set the groups apart, the researchers used a discovery cohort of 100 patients, made up of roughly 40 with Graves' ophthalmopathy and about 59 with stable Graves' hyperthyroidism. Broader findings and caveats from the paper: Most expanded thyroid clonotypes (frequency above 0.001) were also found in blood, which suggests that blood repertoires may mirror thyroid immune responses. Sample size was not statistically predetermined, and investigators were not blinded to group allocation. A model built on a 13 V-J signature distinguished ophthalmopathy from stable hyperthyroidism, reaching 87.88% sensitivity and under 84% specificity in cross-validation and 80%/75% in testing. In validation, the model predicted progression to ophthalmopathy a median of about 6.8 months before onset, with 70% to 71% sensitivity and 72.22% specificity.

Trimming removed 4 bases from V and 0 bases from J, leaving 9 bases between the germline ends. The CDR3, cysteine through phenylalanine, is 14 amino acids long. Solely the CDR3 DNA is kept, with 42 bases framed from the first base. In the germline V gene (reference sequence), CDR1 corresponds to DFQATT and CDR2 to SNEGSKA. The TCR beta CDR3 regions were amplified from RNA transcripts. The TCR CDR3 was subjected to a first round of RT-PCR using the HTBI primer set and the Qiagen OneStep RT-PCR kit. Libraries were constructed in a second round of multiplex PCR, after which size selection and purification were carried out. The libraries were sequenced on an Illumina HiSeq2000 using paired-end 100 bp reads. The study's processing was this. SOAPnuke was used to process the raw data, with reads discarded if the reads contained adapters or uncalled bases, had a mean Phred below 15, or lacked an exact constant-primer or identifier match. High-quality paired reads were merged with COPE v1.2.5, and unique nucleotide sequences were defined as clonotypes. Clonotypes were aligned to IMGT TRBV, TRBD and TRBJ reference segments using MiTCR v1.1. Analysis was restricted to V-J combinations with a frequency above 0.0001, which covered just over 98% of repertoires. A TCS score was defined as the ratio between F50 (clonal expansion) and ExV (chaos), using BLOSUM62-based TCRdist between CDR3 peptides within each V-J. Welch's t-statistics and random forest reduced fewer than 600 V-J features to 10 to 15, which were used in a naive Bayes classifier (R e1071). The public reads were reanalyzed by TCRdb: fastp trimming at Q25, MiXCR alignment, in-frame beta chains only. Rows are unified per CDR3 protein, each entry keeping the most common DNA and genes. The authors' filters were not applied to this entry. The sample data list about 770,000 distinct CDR3 sequences, and around 19% of these were observed just once. The top ten constitute approximately 15% of the sample.

With respect to this clonotype: Its specific antigen is unknown. No base quality values were provided; no much bigger clone lies one nucleotide off.

Hyperthyroidism patients were newly diagnosed, with disease duration under 2 months, and aged 18 to 65 years. The study excluded patients with uncontrolled infections, other autoimmune diseases, pregnancy or lactation. Diagnoses were established on the basis of clinical symptoms, serum thyroxine and TRAb, thyroid ultrasound, and orbital computed tomography. Blood from progressor patients was collected at the time of first diagnosis with hyperthyroidism, before any ophthalmopathy symptoms had appeared. PBMCs were separated from approximately 9.9 ml of fresh peripheral blood using Ficoll-Paque density gradient centrifugation. Progressor patients were first diagnosed with Graves' hyperthyroidism and then developed ophthalmopathy during follow-up. Total RNA was extracted with Trizol reagent, and quality was checked on an Agilent 2100 Bioanalyzer.

Sample: blood. This receptor was identified in a woman in her fifties or sixties with Graves' hyperthyroidism that later progressed to Graves' ophthalmopathy. The chain employs TRBV20-1 and TRBJ2-2, with no confidently assigned D gene. Here is the DNA: TGCAGTGCTACTCGCAGCGCGAACACCGGGGAGCTGTTTTTT. It translates to CSATRSANTGELFF.